This T cell receptor (beta chain) was captured in a study of blood T cell repertoires in COVID-19. Across the study: The samples span acute and convalescent COVID-19 from the United States, Italy and Spain.

V gave up 6 bases and J gave up 8 bases; unmatched junction bases: 12. The germline V gene encodes CDR1 SGHRS and CDR2 YFSETQ. CDR3 length: 14 amino acids. Clones were sequenced by immunoSEQ multiplex PCR, and TCRdb holds only the in-frame ones, with some missing. The sample lists 90,000 or so clones; roughly nine tenths were seen once. The V call is TRBV5-1, the J call TRBJ1-2; TRBD1 agrees at 8 bases. Sequencing used peripheral blood. This clonotype originated in a human donor with active COVID-19. The donor label of this sample is uncertain. CDR3 in amino acids: CASKNGAGGDGYTF. The CDR3 region has the DNA TGCGCCAGCAAAAATGGGGCAGGGGGCGACGGCTACACCTTC. The whole variable domain, filled in from reference TRBV5-1 and TRBJ1-2, reads KAGVTQTPRYLIKTRGQQVTLSCSPISGHRSVSWYQQTPGQGLQFLFEYFSETQRNKGNFPGRFSGRQFSNSRSEMNVSTLELGDSALYLCASKNGAGGDGYTFGSGTRLTVV.